Below are 23 T cell receptor beta chains sequenced from a single sample in a study of T cell changes during pregnancy in multiple sclerosis. Clones were sequenced by immunoSEQ multiplex PCR, and TCRdb holds only the in-frame ones, with some missing. This table has about 42,000 clones, around 90% appearing once. The source was CD4+ T cells from peripheral blood mononuclear cells, collected before pregnancy. The receptors stem from a female donor with multiple sclerosis, enrolled in a pregnancy study.

This clone was counted between two and nine times. The chain couples TRBV2 to TRBJ1-2; 7 bases align to TRBD1. Trimming removed 6 bases from V and 4 bases from J; junction bases left unmatched: 5. The CDR3 is 13 amino acids. Looked up from germline, CDR1 is SNHLY and CDR2 is FYNNEI. CDR3 in DNA: TGTGCCAGCAGCGACAGGGTGGGCTATGGCTACACCTTC. This translates into CASSDRVGYGYTF.

The chain carries TRBV18 and TRBJ2-3; D may be TRBD2 (6 bases). The CDR3 spans 15 residues. Germline assignment: CDR1 KGHSH and CDR2 LQKENI. Trimming left V 3 bases short and J 4 bases short, with 14 bases between. The CDR3 reads CASSPLAVHADTQYF. In nucleotides, the CDR3 is TGTGCCAGCTCACCGTTAGCGGTCCATGCAGATACGCAGTATTTT.

V usage is TRBV27 and J usage is TRBJ2-6, with a possible D match to TRBD2 (6 bases). Trimming cost V 2 bases and J 4 bases, with 9 bases left between them. The CDR3 sequence is 15 residues long. In germline, CDR1 is MNHEY, CDR2 SMNVEV (reference sequence). CDR3 DNA sequence: TGTGCCAGCAGTTTAGGGGGGACGGGGGCCAACGTCCTGACTTTC. Amino acid sequence: CASSLGGTGANVLTF.

The chain has TRBV12-2 and TRBJ1-4; the DNA was not compared with TRBD1, the D call given in the table. TRBV12-2 is annotated as a pseudogene. CDR3 length: 15 amino acids. The CDR3 sequence: CASRLATGGEEKLFF. CDR3 coding DNA: TGTGCAAGTCGCTTAGCGACAGGGGGCGAGGAAAAACTGTTTTTT.

Concerning this clone itself: One junction end does not reproduce the germline sequence, and a read error may be involved. The chain uses TRBV7-3 and TRBJ2-3, with TRBD2 matching over 9 bases. Germline CDR1 SGHTA, CDR2 FQGTGA. This CDR3 is built from 14 residues. CDR3 loop: CASSPGTSRDTQYF. For the CDR3, the DNA is TGTGCCAGCAGCCCCGGGACTAGCAGAGATACGCAGTATTTT.

The V and J genes are TRBV19 and TRBJ1-1; D unresolved. V gave up 7 bases and J gave up 1 base, with 19 bases separating them. CDR1 is LNHDA and CDR2 is SQIVND in the germline V gene (reference sequence). The CDR3 covers 16 residues. CDR3 in DNA: TGTGCCAGTAATGCCCGGACCTCCCGGGGGAACACTGAAGCTTTCTTT. Its protein product is CASNARTSRGNTEAFF.

This clone appeared a single time. The V call is TRBV29-1, the J call TRBJ1-2; D not certain. Germline-derived CDR1 and CDR2 are SQVTM and ANQGSEA. This CDR3 region has 11 residues. Trimming shortened V by 4 bases and J by 9 bases, and 12 bases separated the two germline ends. This chain's CDR3 is CSVADRERYTF. The CDR3 DNA follows: TGCAGCGTTGCAGATAGGGAGCGCTACACCTTC.

CDR3 sequence reads: CASSSESQETQYF. The DNA for the CDR3 is TGTGCCAGCAGCTCGGAGAGCCAAGAGACCCAGTACTTC. This chain connects TRBV7-2 to TRBJ2-5, with no clear D. V dropped 4 bases and J dropped 1 base, with 7 bases sitting between them. The CDR3 covers 13 residues. The germline V gene has CDR1 SGHTA and CDR2 FQGNSA.

The V gene is TRBV2, the J gene TRBJ2-3, with a weak D call TRBD2 (5 bases). Per the germline V gene, CDR1 is SNHLY and CDR2 is FYNNEI. V lost 8 bases and J 2 bases, leaving 11 bases between the germline ends. The CDR3 runs to 13 residues. The CDR3 loop is CASQDRDTDTQYF. The CDR3 DNA sequence: TGTGCCAGCCAGGACCGGGACACAGATACGCAGTATTTT.

The chain recombines TRBV18 with TRBJ1-1, with D perhaps matching TRBD1 (5 bases). The germline V gene encodes CDR1 KGHSH and CDR2 LQKENI. The V gene lost 6 bases and the J gene lost 0 bases, with 11 bases spanning the gap. The CDR3 loop spans 14 amino acids. Written as DNA, the CDR3 is TGTGCCAGCTCCCAAGGCAGGGTGAACACTGAAGCTTTCTTT. It codes for CASSQGRVNTEAFF.

The chain has TRBV6-6 and TRBJ1-3; D is possibly TRBD1 (5 bases). The CDR3 sequence is 16 residues long. In germline, CDR1 is MNHNY, CDR2 SVGAGI (reference sequence). V lost 5 bases, J lost 1 base, and 15 bases lay in between. CDR3 bases: TGTGCCAGCAGTCCTCCAGGGTTTGGATCTGGAAACACCATATATTTT. Translated: CASSPPGFGSGNTIYF.

The chain uses TRBV10-3 and TRBJ2-2; 8 nucleotides line up with TRBD1. The CDR3 is 15 residues long. Unmatched junction bases numbered 4, after V lost 6 bases and J lost 1 base. Germline values: CDR1 ENHRY, CDR2 SYGVKD. The CDR3 loop reads CAIRSGTGNTGELFF. As DNA, the CDR3 is TGTGCCATCAGATCCGGGACAGGGAACACCGGGGAGCTGTTTTTT.

The chain has TRBV5-4 and TRBJ2-7; 9 nucleotides line up with TRBD2. The germline CDR1 and CDR2 sequences are SGHNT and YYREEE (reference sequence). Trimming at V came to 0 bases and at J to 5 bases, leaving 6 bases not matched to a gene. The CDR3 has 15 amino acids. The CDR3 spells CASSLAGRGGHEQYF. The CDR3 coding sequence is TGTGCCAGCAGCTTGGCCGGGCGGGGGGGCCACGAGCAGTACTTC. The full variable domain, in which reference TRBV5-4 and TRBJ2-7 provide the parts outside the CDR3, is ETGVTQSPTHLIKTRGQQVTLRCSSQSGHNTVSWYQQALGQGPQFIFQYYREEENGRGNFPPRFSGLQFPNYSSELNVNALELDDSALYLCASSLAGRGGHEQYFGPGTRLTVT.

This chain uses TRBV6-5 with TRBJ2-7; a possible D gene is TRBD1 (6 bases). V lost 3 bases and J 5 bases, leaving 14 bases between the germline ends. The CDR3 loop spans 14 amino acids. CDR1 MNHEY and CDR2 SVGAGI come from the germline V gene. CDR3 sequence: CASSYRAGAHEQYF. The CDR3 DNA reads as TGTGCCAGCAGTTATCGGGCAGGGGCACACGAGCAGTACTTC.

CDR3 region: CASSGAGSTGELFF. CDR3 DNA: TGTGCCAGCAGTGGGGCGGGGAGCACCGGGGAGCTGTTTTTT. The J gene is TRBJ2-2, the V gene TRBV27; tentative D call: TRBD2 (6 bases). The CDR3 is 14 residues long. In germline, CDR1 is MNHEY, CDR2 SMNVEV (reference sequence). The V and J ends lost 5 bases and 4 bases respectively, with 11 bases between them.

The chain uses TRBV29-1 and TRBJ2-3; D is perhaps TRBD2 (5 bases). Germline V gene sequence: CDR1 SQVTM, CDR2 ANQGSEA. This CDR3 comprises 12 residues. Trimming left V 6 bases short and J 1 base short, with 8 bases between. The chain's CDR3 is CSVILGTDTQYF. DNA of the CDR3: TGCAGCGTCATACTAGGCACAGATACGCAGTATTTT.

J is TRBJ1-1 and V is TRBV9; no firm D call. Per germline, CDR1 SGDLS and CDR2 YYNGEE. The CDR3 has 12 amino acids. The ends were cut back, 4 bases at V and 8 bases at J, with 12 bases in the middle. The CDR3 spells CASSSPWREAFF. CDR3 bases: TGTGCCAGCAGCTCGCCGTGGCGGGAAGCTTTCTTT.

On this clone itself: At the DNA level, this CDR3 is encoded by other sequences in the same sample as well. This chain links TRBV15 with TRBJ1-6; 12 bases map to TRBD1. CDR3 size: 17 residues. The V and J ends lost 1 base and 7 bases, in that order; junction bases with no gene match: 5. Germline lookup yields CDR1 LNHNV and CDR2 YYDKDF (reference sequence). The CDR3 here is CATSRGGQGARNSPLHF. Written as DNA, the CDR3 is TGTGCCACCAGCAGAGGGGGACAGGGGGCGCGAAATTCACCCCTCCACTTT. Full variable domain (rest looked up from reference TRBV15 and TRBJ1-6): DAMVIQNPRYQVTQFGKPVTLSCSQTLNHNVMYWYQQKSSQAPKLLFHYYDKDFNNEADTPDNFQSRRPNTSFCFLDIRSPGLGDTAMYLCATSRGGQGARNSPLHFGNGTRLTVT.

The gene calls are TRBV6-1 and TRBJ2-7, with a possible D match to TRBD1 (6 bases). CDR3 length: 11 residues. Trimming left V 8 bases short and J 6 bases short, with 11 bases between. In germline, CDR1 is MNHNS, CDR2 SASEGT. The CDR3: CASYRDREQYF. CDR3 sequence (DNA): TGTGCCAGCTACAGGGATCGCGAGCAGTACTTC.

The gene calls are TRBV4-1 and TRBJ2-6; D gene uncertain. Between the trimmed V and J ends, which lost 7 bases and 0 bases, there was a span of 10 bases. There are 15 residues in the CDR3. The V gene's germline CDR1 is MGHRA and CDR2 YSYEKL. CDR3 sequence reads: CASTLSSSGANVLTF. Here the CDR3 DNA reads TGCGCCAGCACCCTATCATCCTCTGGGGCCAACGTCCTGACTTTC.

The chain uses TRBV29-1 and TRBJ2-6, with D maybe TRBD1 (5 bases). The CDR3 contains 16 residues. CDR1 SQVTM and CDR2 ANQGSEA come from the germline V gene. V dropped 3 bases and J dropped 0 bases, with 12 bases sitting between them. The chain's CDR3 is CSVDWTQSSGANVLTF. CDR3 in DNA: TGCAGCGTTGACTGGACACAGAGCTCTGGGGCCAACGTCCTGACTTTC.

Judged by abundance, this clone is medium-sized (0.01 to 0.1%). The CDR3 DNA follows: TGTGCCAGCAGTGAGACAGTCTATGGCTACACCTTC. It is translated as CASSETVYGYTF. The rearrangement uses TRBV2 and TRBJ1-2; D possibly corresponds to TRBD1 (5 bases). Trimming removed 3 bases at V and 4 bases at J, with 6 bases between. Germline loops: CDR1 SNHLY, CDR2 FYNNEI. The CDR3 length is 12 residues.

The chain combines TRBV9 with TRBJ1-2; D perhaps matches TRBD1 (6 bases). V lost 4 bases to trimming and J lost 4 bases, with 17 bases between them. CDR1 and CDR2 (germline): SGDLS, YYNGEE. This CDR3 has 15 residues. The CDR3 nucleotides read TGTGCCAGCAGCCCACAGGGACACGCTATCTATGGCTACACCTTC. Its translation is CASSPQGHAIYGYTF. The full variable domain, in which reference TRBV9 and TRBJ1-2 provide the parts outside the CDR3, is DSGVTQTPKHLITATGQRVTLRCSPRSGDLSVYWYQQSLDQGLQFLIQYYNGEERAKGNILERFSAQQFPDLHSELNLSSLELGDSALYFCASSPQGHAIYGYTFGSGTRLTVV.